This T cell receptor (beta chain) appears in the sequencing data of a study of beta chain features in type 1 diabetes. Study details: Cell yields, gender and age were similar in healthy donors and patients.

The length of the CDR3 is 15 residues. In germline, CDR1 is SGHNT, CDR2 YYREEE (reference sequence). The J segment lost 0 bases and the V segment lost 3 bases, leaving 1 base of the junction unmatched. One heparinised blood draw, averaging around 0.12 L, came from each donor. Comment on this clone: What it binds is not known.

All of the isolated RNA was reverse transcribed, so expressed TCRB transcripts were sequenced. Repertoires were generated with immunoSEQ multiplex PCR, while TCRdb's copy carries only in-frame clones and drops some. The sample carries nearly 250,000 clones, roughly an eighth recorded once. Study-wide results and caveats: Cells with high TCR expression could be over-represented by cDNA sequencing. A closer apparent resemblance between naive, central memory and Treg TCRB repertoires was seen in patients than in healthy donors.

The origin of this receptor is a woman aged 40 to 50 in good health. Sequencing was done on a sample of naive CD4+ T cells from blood. The V call is TRBV5-4, the J call TRBJ2-1, with 9 bases lining up with TRBD1. The CDR3 DNA follows: TGTGCCAGCAGCTCGGACAGGGGCTCCTACAATGAGCAGTTCTTC. This sequence encodes CASSSDRGSYNEQFF.